This T cell receptor beta chain was sequenced in a study of T cells after yellow fever vaccination. Study information: In the case of low-cell-number fractions, SMART-Seq v4 Ultra Low Input was used for preparation.

Notes on the study in general: Only a small proportion of the clonotypes turned up in both the CD4 and the CD8 compartments, likely arising from convergent recombination.

Researchers made TCR cDNA using 5'RACE template switching, and this step added a universal primer site and UMIs. TCRdb called the 5' RACE reads again in MiXCR, with one record for every CDR3 protein. This sample has some 350,000 distinct CDR3 sequences; roughly 4.3% occur once, and the top ten carry approximately 23%. Germline CDR1 reads SGHRS; CDR2 reads YFSETQ. V was clipped by 0 bases and J by 6 bases; unmatched bases: 6. The CDR3 is 16 amino acids. This clonotype was picked up many times. The antigen remains undetermined. The sample consisted of PBMCs, taken 5 days after the yellow fever booster vaccination. The chain uses TRBV5-1 and TRBJ2-3; 11 bases line up with TRBD2. This receptor was taken from a man between 18 and 35 years old who received the YFV17D yellow fever vaccine. CDR3 DNA: TGCGCCAGCAGCTTGGTTAGCGGGGGGGCCGTGGATACGCAGTATTTT. The encoded protein is CASSLVSGGAVDTQYF.